Sequencing of this T cell receptor beta chain was carried out in a study of blood T cell repertoires in COVID-19. Across the study: Sources were T cells, B-cell-depleted T cells, or PBMCs; the material itself was cDNA or gDNA.

Produced via immunoSEQ multiplex PCR; TCRdb's table is partial and in-frame only. The data contain 250,000 to 300,000 clones, around 90% of them singletons. The germline CDR1 and CDR2 sequences are SGHRS and YFSETQ. The length of the CDR3 is 15 residues. Trimming stripped 0 bases from V and 8 bases from J, with 15 bases between. The V call is TRBV5-1, the J call TRBJ2-1; D gene uncertain. The origin of this receptor is a woman between 50 and 59 years old who had recovered from COVID-19. The specimen sequenced was peripheral blood. The CDR3 nucleotides are TGCGCCAGCAGCTTGGCATTAGGCAAAGCGTATGAGCAGTTCTTC. Translated: CASSLALGKAYEQFF.